The rows below give T cell receptor beta chains drawn from one sample of a study of T-cell reconstitution after alpha-beta-depleted transplantation in children. TCRdb processed the PCR reads anew with MiXCR; each CDR3 protein has one entry. The sample has around 600,000 distinct CDR3 sequences; 23% are singletons. The sequencing here drew on PBMCs, mostly from graft donor cells, taken 360 days after TCRalphabeta/CD19-depleted stem cell transplant. These receptors all stem from a boy under three years old who had a stem cell transplant for acute myeloid leukemia, so the T cells may come from the graft donor. CDR3s include the opening cysteine and the closing phenylalanine or tryptophan. The order of the fields is V gene, J gene, D gene, clone size, CDR3 DNA, CDR3 protein. The D gene is left open where the match is weak. The size of a clone is reported for some rows only, either as once, few or many, or as a class for expanded clones.

V gene: TRBV20-1; J gene: TRBJ2-2; D gene: TRBD2; clone size: .; CDR3 DNA: TGCAGTGCTAGCGGGGGGGACACCGGGGAGCTGTTTTTT; CDR3 protein: CSASGGDTGELFF
V gene: TRBV29-1; J gene: TRBJ2-2; D gene: .; clone size: .; CDR3 DNA: TGCAGCGCTCCCGGACGGAACACCGGGGAGCTGTTTTTT; CDR3 protein: CSAPGRNTGELFF
V gene: TRBV28; J gene: TRBJ2-5; D gene: .; clone size: few; CDR3 DNA: TGTGCCAGCAGGGACCCACTCGCGCGAAACAGAGAGACCCAGTACTTC; CDR3 protein: CASRDPLARNRETQYF
V gene: TRBV5-1; J gene: TRBJ1-2; D gene: TRBD1; clone size: .; CDR3 DNA: TGCGCCAGCAGCTGGGACAGGGGGCGCGGCTACACCTTC; CDR3 protein: CASSWDRGRGYTF
V gene: TRBV2; J gene: TRBJ2-1; D gene: TRBD1; clone size: .; CDR3 DNA: TGTGCCAGCAGTTGGACAGGGGGCGATGGTTATTACAATGAGCAGTTCTTC; CDR3 protein: CASSWTGGDGYYNEQFF
V gene: TRBV30; J gene: TRBJ2-7; D gene: .; clone size: many; CDR3 DNA: TGTGCCTGGAGAGGGCCCACCTACGAGCAGTACTTC; CDR3 protein: CAWRGPTYEQYF
V gene: TRBV6-2/TRBV6-3; J gene: TRBJ2-3; D gene: TRBD2; clone size: .; CDR3 DNA: TGTGCCAGCAGTCCGACTAGCGGGGGATTGTATACAGATACGCAGTATTTT; CDR3 protein: CASSPTSGGLYTDTQYF
V gene: TRBV4-2; J gene: TRBJ2-7; D gene: TRBD1; clone size: .; CDR3 DNA: TGTGCCAGCAGCCACCCCGGGACAGGAGTCTACGAGCAGTACTTC; CDR3 protein: CASSHPGTGVYEQYF
V gene: TRBV20-1; J gene: TRBJ2-2; D gene: .; clone size: few; CDR3 DNA: TGCAGTGCTAGAGATGCGCTTCACAACACCGGGGAGCTGTTTTTT; CDR3 protein: CSARDALHNTGELFF
V gene: TRBV7-2; J gene: TRBJ2-5; D gene: TRBD1; clone size: .; CDR3 DNA: TGTGCCAGCAGAACGGGACAGGGGGCGGTGGAGACCCAGTACTTC; CDR3 protein: CASRTGQGAVETQYF
V gene: TRBV18; J gene: TRBJ1-1; D gene: .; clone size: .; CDR3 DNA: TGTGCCAGCTCACCAGGAGTTGGTAGGCTCACTGAAGCTTTCTTT; CDR3 protein: CASSPGVGRLTEAFF
V gene: TRBV6-5; J gene: TRBJ1-3; D gene: .; clone size: .; CDR3 DNA: TGTGCCAGCAGTTACGATCAGGGAGGTAACACCATATATTTT; CDR3 protein: CASSYDQGGNTIYF
V gene: TRBV3-1; J gene: TRBJ2-2; D gene: .; clone size: many; CDR3 DNA: TGTGCCAGCAGTCGACAGGTCTCGAACACCGGGGAGCTGTTTTTT; CDR3 protein: CASSRQVSNTGELFF
V gene: TRBV29-1; J gene: TRBJ2-3; D gene: .; clone size: .; CDR3 DNA: TGCAGCGGCTTCGGGGGCCCGGATACGCAGTATTTT; CDR3 protein: CSGFGGPDTQYF
V gene: TRBV29-1; J gene: TRBJ2-7; D gene: .; clone size: many; CDR3 DNA: TGCAGCGTTGAATCGGACTACGAGCAGTACTTC; CDR3 protein: CSVESDYEQYF
V gene: TRBV2; J gene: TRBJ2-2; D gene: .; clone size: few; CDR3 DNA: TGTGCCAGCAGTGAAGCGCTTACCGCCACCGGGGAGCTGTTTTTT; CDR3 protein: CASSEALTATGELFF
V gene: TRBV11-2; J gene: TRBJ1-2; D gene: .; clone size: many; CDR3 DNA: TGTGCCAGCAGTTCCGGACGCCAGGGCTACACCTTC; CDR3 protein: CASSSGRQGYTF
V gene: TRBV28; J gene: TRBJ1-2; D gene: .; clone size: .; CDR3 DNA: TGTGCCAGCAGTCCGGTAGGGGCAGAATATGGCTACACCTTC; CDR3 protein: CASSPVGAEYGYTF
V gene: TRBV21-1; J gene: TRBJ1-1; D gene: .; clone size: .; CDR3 DNA: TGTGCCAGCAGCAGAGATGGATACCGGGACAAAGTGAACACTGAAGCTTTCTTT; CDR3 protein: CASSRDGYRDKVNTEAFF
V gene: TRBV20-1; J gene: TRBJ2-1; D gene: .; clone size: many; CDR3 DNA: TGCAGTGCATGGGCCCAGGAATACAATGAGCAGTTCTTC; CDR3 protein: CSAWAQEYNEQFF
V gene: TRBV5-1; J gene: TRBJ1-1; D gene: TRBD1; clone size: .; CDR3 DNA: TGCGCCAGCAGCTTGGGATCGACAGGGGGACCGGGAGCTTTCTTT; CDR3 protein: CASSLGSTGGPGAFF
V gene: TRBV4-1; J gene: TRBJ1-4; D gene: .; clone size: .; CDR3 DNA: TGCGCCAGCAGCCAGGGTAATGAAAAACTGTTTTTT; CDR3 protein: CASSQGNEKLFF
V gene: TRBV7-2; J gene: TRBJ1-5; D gene: .; clone size: .; CDR3 DNA: TGTGCCAGCAGCTTAAGGGTACAGGGCAATCAGCCCCAGCATTTT; CDR3 protein: CASSLRVQGNQPQHF
V gene: TRBV21-1; J gene: TRBJ1-4; D gene: .; clone size: .; CDR3 DNA: TGTGCCAGAGAAAAACTGTTTTTT; CDR3 protein: CAREKLFF
V gene: TRBV12-3/TRBV12-4; J gene: TRBJ1-1; D gene: .; clone size: many; CDR3 DNA: TGTGCCAGCAGTCCCGGGAGGGTTGTGTTGACTGAAGCTTTCTTT; CDR3 protein: CASSPGRVVLTEAFF
V gene: TRBV12-3/TRBV12-4; J gene: TRBJ1-1; D gene: TRBD1; clone size: .; CDR3 DNA: TGTGCCAGCAGTCCCCGGACAGGGGGCTTCGGTGAAGCTTTCTTT; CDR3 protein: CASSPRTGGFGEAFF
V gene: TRBV7-9; J gene: TRBJ2-5; D gene: TRBD1; clone size: once; CDR3 DNA: TGTGCCAGCACCCTAGGGTGGACAGGCCGTCAAGAGACCCAGTACTTC; CDR3 protein: CASTLGWTGRQETQYF
V gene: TRBV20-1; J gene: TRBJ2-7; D gene: .; clone size: .; CDR3 DNA: TGCAGTGCTAGAGGGCTGAGGAGCTCCTACGAGCAGTACTTC; CDR3 protein: CSARGLRSSYEQYF
V gene: TRBV4-1; J gene: TRBJ2-5; D gene: TRBD1; clone size: many; CDR3 DNA: TGCGCCAGCAGTTTTACCGCAAGGACAGGGGGCCCAGAGACCCAGTACTTC; CDR3 protein: CASSFTARTGGPETQYF
V gene: TRBV5-6; J gene: TRBJ2-3; D gene: .; clone size: few; CDR3 DNA: TGTGCCAGCAGCGCCAATTATCGGGTGACGGATACGCAGTATTTT; CDR3 protein: CASSANYRVTDTQYF
V gene: TRBV6-1; J gene: TRBJ1-4; D gene: .; clone size: .; CDR3 DNA: TGTGCCAGCAGCCTGCTGTTGGGTGCAACTAATGAAAAACTGTTTTTT; CDR3 protein: CASSLLLGATNEKLFF
V gene: TRBV3-1; J gene: TRBJ2-5; D gene: TRBD2; clone size: few; CDR3 DNA: TGTGCCAGCAGCCCTTTCGGGGGGGAGACCCAGTACTTC; CDR3 protein: CASSPFGGETQYF
V gene: TRBV12-3/TRBV12-4; J gene: TRBJ2-7; D gene: .; clone size: few; CDR3 DNA: TGTGCCAGCAGCCGGCCCTCGACGGGCTCCTACGAGCAGTACTTC; CDR3 protein: CASSRPSTGSYEQYF
V gene: TRBV28; J gene: TRBJ2-7; D gene: TRBD1; clone size: many; CDR3 DNA: TGTGCCAGCAGTTACGGGACAGGGATATACGAGCAGTACTTC; CDR3 protein: CASSYGTGIYEQYF
V gene: TRBV6-5; J gene: TRBJ1-2; D gene: TRBD1; clone size: many; CDR3 DNA: TGTGCCAGCAGTTACTCGGGACAGGGATTCTATGGCTACACCTTC; CDR3 protein: CASSYSGQGFYGYTF
V gene: TRBV7-6; J gene: TRBJ1-1; D gene: .; clone size: few; CDR3 DNA: TGTGCCAGCAGCTCCGAAACCGACACTGGGGCTTTCTTT; CDR3 protein: CASSSETDTGAFF
V gene: TRBV7-9; J gene: TRBJ2-3; D gene: TRBD1; clone size: many; CDR3 DNA: TGTGCCATGGGGACAGGGGGCACAGATACGCAGTATTTT; CDR3 protein: CAMGTGGTDTQYF
V gene: TRBV29-1; J gene: TRBJ1-2; D gene: .; clone size: few; CDR3 DNA: TGCAGCGTTGAAGTCAACCGGGGTAGTGGCTACACCTTC; CDR3 protein: CSVEVNRGSGYTF
V gene: TRBV15; J gene: TRBJ2-5; D gene: .; clone size: many; CDR3 DNA: TGTGCCACCAGCAGAGATCGTTCAAGAGGCTTTCTCCCCCAAGAGACCCAGTACTTC; CDR3 protein: CATSRDRSRGFLPQETQYF
V gene: TRBV11-1; J gene: TRBJ2-1; D gene: TRBD2; clone size: .; CDR3 DNA: TGTGCCAGCAGCTCCTCCGGGACTAGCGGGGGGACCTACAATGAGCAGTTCTTC; CDR3 protein: CASSSSGTSGGTYNEQFF
V gene: TRBV29-1; J gene: TRBJ2-5; D gene: .; clone size: many; CDR3 DNA: TGCAGCGTTGAACAGGGAGAGACCCAGTACTTC; CDR3 protein: CSVEQGETQYF
V gene: TRBV12-3/TRBV12-4; J gene: TRBJ2-7; D gene: .; clone size: .; CDR3 DNA: TGTGCCAGCAGTTTAGTCGGACGGATCTACGAGCAGTACTTC; CDR3 protein: CASSLVGRIYEQYF